These 3 T cell receptor beta chains came from one sample sequenced in a study of T cells in Graves' hyperthyroidism and ophthalmopathy. Amplification targeted TCR beta CDR3 regions from RNA transcripts. First-round RT-PCR with HTBI primers amplified the TCR CDR3 region. A single record per CDR3 protein comes from TCRdb applying MiXCR to the multiplex PCR reads. The sample lists roughly 380,000 distinct CDR3 sequences; about an eighth were seen once. The sequenced material came from blood. The receptors shown here come from a woman between 18 and 29 years old with Graves' hyperthyroidism.

This clonotype was seen a handful of times. The gene calls are TRBV7-2 and TRBJ1-1; no reliable D call. Germline CDR1 SGHTA, CDR2 FQGNSA. Trimming took 3 bases from V and 0 from J, leaving 11 bases between them. The CDR3 totals 15 residues. The CDR3 sequence: CASSFIDLMNTEAFF. The CDR3, as DNA: TGTGCCAGCAGCTTTATAGATTTGATGAACACTGAAGCTTTCTTT.

In this sample, this clonotype turned up many times. The rearrangement links TRBV27 to TRBJ2-3; TRBD2 matches at 8 bases. Germline V gene data show CDR1 as MNHEY and CDR2 as SMNVEV (reference sequence). With 8 bases clipped from V and 7 bases from J, the junction kept 11 bases outside the gene matches. The CDR3 has 14 residues. The CDR3 region is CASGSGRAQNTQYF. The CDR3 coding sequence is TGTGCCAGCGGGAGCGGGAGAGCACAGAATACGCAGTATTTT.

Ten or more counts support this clonotype. The rearrangement uses TRBV2 and TRBJ2-1; 7 nucleotides agree with TRBD2. Germline CDR1 SNHLY, CDR2 FYNNEI. The CDR3 length is 15 residues. The trim removed 6 bases at V and 8 bases at J, leaving 13 bases unmatched. The CDR3, as DNA: TGTGCCAGCAGCGGGCCGGGACTACTCACCTATGAGCAGTTCTTC. This gives the protein CASSGPGLLTYEQFF.